Below are 23 T cell receptor beta chains sequenced from a single sample in a study of graft-versus-host responses after intestinal transplantation. The antigens of these receptors remain unknown. Clones were sequenced by immunoSEQ multiplex PCR, and TCRdb holds only the in-frame ones, with some missing. In the table there are about 93,000 clones, about four fifths of which are singletons. The sample was unstimulated CD4+ T cells sorted from spleen or lymph node cells, taken before intestinal transplant. The receptors shown here come from a human donor who received an intestinal transplant.

This chain links TRBV18 with TRBJ1-2; D is unclear. With 6 bases removed from V and 4 bases from J, the gap between germline ends came to 9 bases. The CDR3 consists of 12 residues. Germline CDR1 is KGHSH and CDR2 is LQKENI. The CDR3 loop reads CASSDQAYGYTF. In DNA, the CDR3 is TGTGCCAGCTCCGACCAGGCCTATGGCTACACCTTC.

This clone was seen a single time. This chain connects TRBV10-3 to TRBJ2-7; tentative D call: TRBD2 (5 bases). The CDR3 consists of 13 residues. Trimming took 8 bases from V and 4 from J, leaving 15 bases between them. Germline-derived CDR1 and CDR2 are ENHRY and SYGVKD. The CDR3 bases are TGTGCCATCGGGTCAGTGGGGAGTTACGAGCAGTACTTC. Encoded protein: CAIGSVGSYEQYF.

This clone was observed a handful of times. The chain links TRBV6-5 to TRBJ2-7; perhaps TRBD1 as D (5 bases). The germline V and J ends were trimmed by 6 bases and 3 bases, with 12 bases remaining between them. CDR1 MNHEY and CDR2 SVGAGI come from the germline V gene. The length of the CDR3 is 13 residues. CDR3 loop: CASSLNTGYEQYF. In DNA form, the CDR3 reads TGTGCCAGCAGCCTCAACACAGGCTACGAGCAGTACTTC.

Concerning this clone itself: This CDR3 is also generated by other DNA sequences in the sample. The chain combines TRBV5-1 with TRBJ1-4; unclear D gene. This CDR3 spans 14 amino acids. CDR1 and CDR2 from the germline V gene are SGHRS and YFSETQ. Between the trimmed V and J ends, which lost 3 bases and 0 bases, there was a span of 6 bases. The CDR3 region is CASSSGTTNEKLFF. Here the CDR3 DNA reads TGCGCCAGCAGCTCGGGGACAACTAATGAAAAACTGTTTTTT.

V usage is TRBV4-1 and J usage is TRBJ2-7; possible D gene TRBD2, 6 bases. CDR1 MGHRA and CDR2 YSYEKL come from the germline V gene. CDR3 length equals 16 residues. The ends were cut back, 2 bases at V and 0 bases at J, with 14 bases in the middle. This chain's CDR3 is CASSQSWAGTSYEQYF. The DNA of the CDR3 is TGCGCCAGCAGCCAATCTTGGGCGGGGACCTCCTACGAGCAGTACTTC.

This rearrangement joins TRBV5-1 to TRBJ1-2, with D possibly being TRBD1 (5 bases). Per the germline V gene, CDR1 is SGHRS and CDR2 is YFSETQ. The CDR3 extends over 14 amino acids. V lost 6 bases, J lost 5 bases, and 17 bases lay in between. CDR3 sequence (DNA): TGCGCCAGCACCCTTGGAGGGGCCGGATATGGCTACACCTTC. Protein product: CASTLGGAGYGYTF.

CDR3 residues: CASTLRGGSGTDTQYF. The CDR3 nucleotides read TGTGCCAGCACCCTTCGGGGGGGCTCGGGCACAGATACGCAGTATTTT. The genes are TRBV28 and TRBJ2-3, with TRBD2 matching over 8 bases. CDR3 length: 16 amino acids. Germline CDR1 reads MDHEN; CDR2 reads SYDVKM. The V segment lost 7 bases and the J segment 1 base; nucleotides outside the gene matches: 10.

V and J are TRBV11-2 and TRBJ2-1; 9 nucleotides agree with TRBD1. Trimming cost V 4 bases and J 4 bases; bases outside gene matches: 5. The CDR3 totals 15 residues. Germline CDR1 is SGHAT and CDR2 is FQNNGV. The CDR3 protein is CASSWGQGVYNEQFF. The CDR3 DNA reads as TGTGCCAGCAGCTGGGGACAGGGTGTTTACAATGAGCAGTTCTTC.

The rearrangement links TRBV6-5 to TRBJ1-3; D perhaps matches TRBD1 (5 bases). CDR1 and CDR2 from the germline V gene are MNHEY and SVGAGI. There are 15 residues in the CDR3. V was cut by 2 bases and J by 2 bases, with 10 bases left in between. The CDR3 bases are TGTGCCAGCAGTTACGGGGCAAACACTGGAAACACCATATATTTT. Translated, it gives CASSYGANTGNTIYF.

The V and J genes are TRBV28 and TRBJ1-5; no reliable D call. CDR3 size: 16 residues. Germline assignment: CDR1 MDHEN and CDR2 SYDVKM. V lost 5 bases, J lost 0 bases, and 14 bases lay in between. The CDR3 protein is CASSPRAGYSNQPQHF. In DNA form, the CDR3 reads TGTGCCAGCAGTCCCCGGGCGGGCTATAGCAATCAGCCCCAGCATTTT. The variable domain in full, completed from reference TRBV28 and TRBJ1-5, reads DVKVTQSSRYLVKRTGEKVFLECVQDMDHENMFWYRQDPGLGLRLIYFSYDVKMKEKGDIPEGYSVSREKKERFSLILESASTNQTSMYLCASSPRAGYSNQPQHFGDGTRLSIL.

This chain uses TRBV4-2 with TRBJ2-3, with 11 nucleotides matching TRBD2. CDR3 length: 16 residues. After removal of 0 bases from V and 7 bases from J, the junction contained 6 bases not matched to a gene. Germline CDR1 is LGHNA and CDR2 is YNFKEQ. CDR3 DNA: TGTGCCAGCAGCCAAGATAGGGCTAGCGGGGGGAATACGCAGTATTTT. This gives the protein CASSQDRASGGNTQYF.

This chain links TRBV6-1 with TRBJ2-7, with D possibly being TRBD1 (6 bases). Germline V gives CDR1 MNHNS, CDR2 SASEGT. The CDR3 totals 14 residues. The ends were cut back, 3 bases at V and 3 bases at J, with 12 bases in the middle. Written as DNA, the CDR3 is TGTGCCAGCAGTGAGATGACAGGTTACTACGAGCAGTACTTC. It is translated as CASSEMTGYYEQYF.

The rearrangement links TRBV4-1 to TRBJ2-5; D may be TRBD2 (7 bases). Looked up from germline, CDR1 is MGHRA and CDR2 is YSYEKL. The CDR3 extends over 15 amino acids. V lost 0 bases, J lost 4 bases, and 12 bases lay in between. The CDR3 here is CASSQDRGARETQYF. The CDR3 region has the DNA TGCGCCAGCAGCCAAGATCGGGGGGCGAGAGAGACCCAGTACTTC.

The rearrangement joins TRBV28 to TRBJ1-1, with 7 bases lining up with TRBD1. In germline, CDR1 is MDHEN, CDR2 SYDVKM. The CDR3 is made up of 13 amino acids. The V segment lost 5 bases and the J segment 4 bases; nucleotides outside the gene matches: 4. This chain's CDR3 is CASSPSGGTEAFF. The CDR3 coding sequence is TGTGCCAGCAGTCCCTCAGGGGGCACTGAAGCTTTCTTT.

The chain combines TRBV2 with TRBJ2-3; D might be TRBD2 (7 bases). Per germline, CDR1 SNHLY and CDR2 FYNNEI. V was trimmed by 6 bases and J by 6 bases, leaving 10 bases between them. This CDR3 has 12 residues. The CDR3 DNA reads as TGTGCCAGCAGGGAGGGGGGGGATACGCAGTATTTT. Its protein product is CASREGGDTQYF.

The chain uses TRBV2 and TRBJ1-6; D might be TRBD1 (6 bases). V was clipped by 5 bases and J by 7 bases, with 15 bases between them. The V gene's germline CDR1 is SNHLY and CDR2 FYNNEI. The CDR3 extends over 15 amino acids. The CDR3 spells CASSQTGNRNSPLHF. The CDR3 DNA reads as TGTGCCAGCAGTCAAACAGGGAACAGAAATTCACCCCTCCACTTT.

V and J are TRBV5-8 and TRBJ2-4; 7 bases are shared with TRBD2. CDR3 size: 15 residues. Germline trimming cut 5 bases from V and 0 bases from J; bases unmatched to any gene: 5. Germline V gene data show CDR1 as SGHTS and CDR2 as YDEGEE. The CDR3 sequence is CASRRGTLAKNIQYF. DNA for the CDR3: TGTGCCAGCAGGCGGGGGACGCTAGCCAAAAACATTCAGTACTTC.

The chain joins TRBV5-6 to TRBJ1-3; maybe TRBD1 (5 bases). CDR1 and CDR2 (germline): SGHDT, YYEEEE. CDR3 length: 15 residues. V dropped 4 bases and J dropped 3 bases, with 14 bases sitting between them. The CDR3, as DNA: TGTGCCAGCAGCGTCAGCGGGGGTGGTGGAAACACCATATATTTT. Translating it yields CASSVSGGGGNTIYF.

This clone was counted a single time. The chain is built from TRBV19 and TRBJ2-1; a weak D match, TRBD2 (5 bases). Trimming took off 5 bases at V and 14 bases at J, with 22 bases between the two ends. Germline V lookup: CDR1 LNHDA, CDR2 SQIVND (reference sequence). The CDR3 is made up of 14 amino acids. In nucleotides, the CDR3 is TGTGCCAGTAGTTCCGCCGTCGTTCGGGGTGGGGAGTTCTTC. It encodes CASSSAVVRGGEFF.

The gene calls are TRBV7-6 and TRBJ2-3; 10 bases agree with TRBD1. The germline gives CDR1 SGHVS, CDR2 FNYEAQ. V lost 3 bases and J lost 6; bases outside the gene matches: 9. CDR3 length equals 16 residues. The CDR3 is CASSLNPGQGTDTQYF. The CDR3 coding sequence is TGTGCCAGCAGCTTGAATCCGGGACAGGGGACCGATACGCAGTATTTT.

The chain joins TRBV28 to TRBJ1-3; 7 bases fit TRBD1. Trimming cost V 6 bases and J 7 bases; bases outside gene matches: 9. The CDR3 length is 14 residues. The germline gives CDR1 MDHEN, CDR2 SYDVKM. The CDR3 sequence: CASSTLGGGNTIYF. In DNA form, the CDR3 reads TGTGCCAGCAGCACCCTCGGAGGGGGCAACACCATATATTTT.

This clone was picked up a small number of times. The CDR3, as DNA: TGCGCCAGCAGTGCCCAGGGACAGTCGACCGGGGAGCTGTTTTTT. As protein: CASSAQGQSTGELFF. V and J are TRBV10-1 and TRBJ2-2, with TRBD1 identical over 7 bases. Germline loops: CDR1 WNHNN, CDR2 SYGVQD (reference sequence). V shed 4 bases, J shed 5 bases, and the junction held 7 bases outside the gene matches. The CDR3 covers 15 residues.

This rearrangement joins TRBV30 to TRBJ2-5; 9 positions match TRBD1. Unmatched junction bases numbered 24, after V lost 0 bases and J lost 1 base. CDR3 length: 22 amino acids. CDR1 and CDR2 (germline): GTSNPN, SVGIG (reference sequence). The CDR3 bases are TGTGCCTGGAGTGTACCCGGGACAGGGTGGGCTTGGGGGATCAAAGGCCAAGAGACCCAGTACTTC. Translation: CAWSVPGTGWAWGIKGQETQYF. The full variable domain, completed using reference TRBV30 and TRBJ2-5, is SQTIHQWPATLVQPVGSPLSLECTVEGTSNPNLYWYRQAAGRGLQLLFYSVGIGQISSEVPQNLSASRPQDRQFILSSKKLLLSDSGFYLCAWSVPGTGWAWGIKGQETQYFGPGTRLLVL.